The present T cell receptor (beta chain) was sequenced within a study of T cells in Graves' hyperthyroidism and ophthalmopathy. Overall study findings and caveats: Stable hyperthyroidism and ophthalmopathy were separated using 13 V-J signatures. It was a median around 6 months before onset that the model predicted ophthalmopathy. The majority of expanded thyroid clonotypes above 0.001 also appeared in blood.

Notes on this clonotype: What it recognizes is unknown. At one boundary the junction diverges from the germline segment, which might be a read error.

Germline V gene sequence: CDR1 MNHNY, CDR2 SVGAGI (reference sequence). The CDR3 runs to 12 residues. Amplification of TCR beta CDR3 regions used RNA as the template. A first-round RT-PCR of the TCR CDR3 used the HTBI primer set. TCRdb called the multiplex PCR reads again in MiXCR, with one record for every CDR3 protein. The sample includes tens of thousands of distinct CDR3 sequences, about 54% of them seen just once. V gene TRBV6-6 combines with J gene TRBJ1-5; tentative D call: TRBD1 (5 bases). Sequencing input: peripheral blood or thyroid tissue (not recorded which). The receptor was isolated from a man aged 18 to 29 with Graves' hyperthyroidism. The CDR3 sequence is CASREGIKTQHF. CDR3 sequence (DNA): TGCGCCAGCAGGGAGGGTATAAAGACCCAGCATTTT.